A single sample is the source of the 15 T cell receptor beta chains below, sequenced in a study of Graves' ophthalmopathy and Graves' hyperthyroidism. Investigators amplified TCR beta CDR3 regions from RNA transcripts. A first-round RT-PCR used HTBI primers, followed by a second-round multiplex PCR. Each CDR3 protein gets one entry after TCRdb re-called the multiplex PCR reads with MiXCR. The profile shows about 380,000 distinct CDR3 sequences, 15% to 17% of them singletons. Sequencing used peripheral blood. These receptors were collected from a woman aged 18-29 years with stable Graves' hyperthyroidism.

The chain links TRBV27 to TRBJ2-7, with TRBD2 as a possible D gene (6 bases). The CDR3 spans 13 residues. Trimming took 6 bases from V and 3 from J, leaving 12 bases between them. The germline CDR1 and CDR2 sequences are MNHEY and SMNVEV (reference sequence). The CDR3 bases are TGTGCCAGCAGCGGGGGTCGCGGCTACGAGCAGTACTTC. This gives the protein CASSGGRGYEQYF.

This clonotype was seen many times. The rearrangement uses TRBV5-1 and TRBJ1-2; no clear D gene. CDR1 is SGHRS, CDR2 YFSETQ, per germline. V shed 1 base and J shed 7 bases, with 11 bases lying between them. This CDR3 is built from 13 residues. In nucleotides, the CDR3 is TGCGCCAGCAGCTTGAGCGGGGTCTTTGGCTACACCTTC. It yields the protein CASSLSGVFGYTF.

This chain uses TRBV7-9 with TRBJ2-7; D ambiguous. This CDR3 comprises 14 residues. Trimming took 3 bases from V and 3 from J, leaving 12 bases between them. The germline V gene encodes CDR1 SEHNR and CDR2 FQNEAQ (reference sequence). CDR3 region: CASSFGESGYEQYF. The DNA for the CDR3 is TGTGCCAGCAGCTTTGGGGAATCGGGCTACGAGCAGTACTTC.

This clonotype has ten or more counts. The rearrangement links TRBV29-1 to TRBJ2-7; no clear D gene. This CDR3 is built from 15 residues. Per the germline V gene, CDR1 is SQVTM and CDR2 is ANQGSEA. V lost 1 base, J lost 2 bases, and 15 bases lay in between. CDR3 sequence reads: CSVEGGEPHPYEQYF. The CDR3 DNA sequence: TGCAGCGTTGAAGGAGGAGAACCGCACCCCTACGAGCAGTACTTC.

This clonotype was detected ten times or more. The chain recombines TRBV11-2 with TRBJ2-7; D gene uncertain. V dropped 1 base and J dropped 9 bases, with 13 bases sitting between them. CDR3 length: 13 residues. CDR1 and CDR2 from the germline V gene are SGHAT and FQNNGV. The CDR3 here is CASSLVWRLGQYF. The DNA for the CDR3 is TGTGCCAGCAGCTTAGTATGGAGATTAGGGCAGTACTTC. Complete variable domain (other parts from reference TRBV11-2 and TRBJ2-7): EAGVAQSPRYKIIEKRQSVAFWCNPISGHATLYWYQQILGQGPKLLIQFQNNGVVDDSQLPKDRFSAERLKGVDSTLKIQPAKLEDSAVYLCASSLVWRLGQYFGPGTRLTVT.

This clonotype was counted ten times or more. The chain uses TRBV6-2 or TRBV6-3 and TRBJ2-7, with a weak D call TRBD2 (6 bases). Trimming took 8 bases from V and 3 from J, leaving 23 bases between them. CDR1 and CDR2 from the germline V gene are MNHEY and SVGEGT. The CDR3 is 16 amino acids. CDR3 loop: CASAQYQGMGLYEQYF. In DNA form, the CDR3 reads TGTGCCAGCGCTCAATACCAGGGAATGGGACTCTACGAGCAGTACTTC.

This clonotype was counted many times. The V gene is TRBV5-6, the J gene TRBJ2-5; 10 positions match TRBD2. V was clipped by 0 bases and J by 1 base; unmatched bases: 9. This CDR3 has 18 residues. The germline CDR1 and CDR2 sequences are SGHDT and YYEEEE. The chain's CDR3 is CASSLEVAGGRSQETQYF. CDR3 sequence (DNA): TGTGCCAGCAGCTTGGAGGTAGCGGGGGGCCGGTCCCAAGAGACCCAGTACTTC.

In its sample, this clonotype was seen many times. The chain recombines TRBV7-8 with TRBJ1-5; possibly TRBD1 for D (5 bases). Germline values: CDR1 SGHVS, CDR2 FQNEAQ. The CDR3 consists of 13 residues. Deletions cut 6 bases from V and 5 bases from J, with 11 bases between. CDR3 DNA: TGTGCCAGCAGTATGACAGTGGATCAGCCCCAGCATTTT. Translated, it gives CASSMTVDQPQHF.

The J gene is TRBJ1-1, the V gene TRBV5-1; weak D call: TRBD1 (5 bases). The ends were cut back, 2 bases at V and 6 bases at J, with 17 bases in the middle. CDR1 and CDR2 (germline): SGHRS, YFSETQ. The CDR3 extends over 15 amino acids. The CDR3 is CASSLMGGDGAEAFF. In DNA, the CDR3 is TGCGCCAGCAGCTTAATGGGAGGGGACGGCGCTGAAGCTTTCTTT.

This clonotype has at least ten counts. The chain recombines TRBV10-2 with TRBJ2-5, with D perhaps matching TRBD2 (6 bases). Trimming took 2 bases from V and 1 from J, leaving 11 bases between them. Germline CDR1 reads WSHSY; CDR2 reads SAAADI. The CDR3 length is 15 residues. The CDR3 DNA sequence: TGCGCCAGCAGTGAGGCGGGGTCCCTCCAAGAGACCCAGTACTTC. Translation: CASSEAGSLQETQYF.

This clonotype was recorded at least ten times. The chain joins TRBV6-2 or TRBV6-3 to TRBJ2-5, with D perhaps TRBD1 (6 bases). This CDR3 region has 17 residues. The germline CDR1 and CDR2 sequences are MNHEY and SVGEGT. V shed 5 bases and J shed 1 base, with 20 bases lying between them. The CDR3 is CASSHTQGSKAQETQYF. The CDR3 bases are TGTGCCAGCAGTCACACACAGGGAAGTAAGGCCCAAGAGACCCAGTACTTC.

The rearrangement joins TRBV2 to TRBJ1-5, with D tentatively TRBD1 (5 bases). From germline, CDR1 is SNHLY and CDR2 FYNNEI. Trimming stripped 4 bases from V and 5 bases from J, with 9 bases between. The CDR3 covers 13 residues. The chain's CDR3 is CASSGQSYQPQHF. The CDR3, as DNA: TGTGCCAGCAGTGGACAGAGCTATCAGCCCCAGCATTTT. Full variable domain (outside the CDR3, taken from reference TRBV2 and TRBJ1-5): EPEVTQTPSHQVTQMGQEVILRCVPISNHLYFYWYRQILGQKVEFLVSFYNNEISEKSEIFDDQFSVERPDGSNFTLKIRSTKLEDSAMYFCASSGQSYQPQHFGDGTRLSIL.

The chain has TRBV6-5 and TRBJ1-2, with D tentatively TRBD1 (5 bases). The CDR3 is 15 amino acids. Per the germline V gene, CDR1 is MNHEY and CDR2 is SVGAGI. V dropped 7 bases and J dropped 4 bases, with 19 bases sitting between them. This CDR3 is CASKLLRGTGYGYTF. The CDR3 coding sequence is TGTGCCAGCAAATTACTAAGGGGCACCGGCTATGGCTACACCTTC.

The rearrangement joins TRBV12-3 or TRBV12-4 to TRBJ1-5; no definite D call. Trimming removed 0 bases from V and 11 bases from J, with 11 bases in between. The CDR3 loop spans 13 amino acids. Here the CDR3 DNA reads TGTGCCAGCAGTTTAGCCCTGCAGCCCGCCCAGCATTTT. Protein product: CASSLALQPAQHF.

V and J are TRBV29-1 and TRBJ1-1; D might be TRBD1 (6 bases). Trimming removed 1 base at V and 3 bases at J, with 12 bases between. CDR3 length: 14 amino acids. Germline lookup yields CDR1 SQVTM and CDR2 ANQGSEA. CDR3 DNA: TGCAGCGTTGAAGCCCTAGGACAGCACACTGAAGCTTTCTTT. Its translation is CSVEALGQHTEAFF.